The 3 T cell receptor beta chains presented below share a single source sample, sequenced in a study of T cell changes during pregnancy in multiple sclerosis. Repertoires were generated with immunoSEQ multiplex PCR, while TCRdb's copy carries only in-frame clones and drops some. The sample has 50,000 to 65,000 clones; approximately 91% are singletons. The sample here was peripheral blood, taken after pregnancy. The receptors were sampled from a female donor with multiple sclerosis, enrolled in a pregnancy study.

The CDR3 nucleotides are TGTGCCAGCAGTCTCCGGACAGGGGGCGAGAACACTGAAGCTTTCTTT. It codes for CASSLRTGGENTEAFF. The chain combines TRBV27 with TRBJ1-1, with 11 bases that match TRBD1. The CDR3 is made up of 16 amino acids. The V segment lost 5 bases and the J segment 1 base; nucleotides outside the gene matches: 6. The germline CDR1 and CDR2 sequences are MNHEY and SMNVEV (reference sequence).

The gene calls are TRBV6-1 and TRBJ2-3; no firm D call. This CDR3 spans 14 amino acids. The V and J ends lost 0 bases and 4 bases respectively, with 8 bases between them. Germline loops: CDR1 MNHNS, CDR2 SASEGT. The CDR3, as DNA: TGTGCCAGCAGTGAAGCGCGAGGAGCAGATACGCAGTATTTT. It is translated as CASSEARGADTQYF.

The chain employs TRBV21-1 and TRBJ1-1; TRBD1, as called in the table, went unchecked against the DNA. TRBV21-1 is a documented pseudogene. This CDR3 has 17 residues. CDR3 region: CASSKEGKGPPYTEAFF. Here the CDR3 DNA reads TGTGCCAGCAGCAAAGAGGGAAAGGGGCCTCCGTACACTGAAGCTTTCTTT.